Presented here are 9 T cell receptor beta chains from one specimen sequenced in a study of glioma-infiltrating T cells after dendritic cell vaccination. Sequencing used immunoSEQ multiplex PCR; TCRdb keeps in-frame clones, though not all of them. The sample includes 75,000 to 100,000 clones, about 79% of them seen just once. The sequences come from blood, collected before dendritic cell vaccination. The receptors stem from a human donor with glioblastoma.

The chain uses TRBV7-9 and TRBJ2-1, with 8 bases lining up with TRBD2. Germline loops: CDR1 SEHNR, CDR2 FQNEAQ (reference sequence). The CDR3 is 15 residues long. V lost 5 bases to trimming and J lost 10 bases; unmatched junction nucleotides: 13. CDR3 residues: CASSLPGEAGVEQFF. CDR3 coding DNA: TGTGCCAGCAGCCTCCCCGGGGAAGCGGGAGTCGAGCAGTTCTTC.

CDR3 nucleotides: TGTGCCAGCAGCTTATTCGGACAGGGGGCGGCTGGGGCCAACGTCCTGACTTTC. This encodes CASSLFGQGAAGANVLTF. The J gene is TRBJ2-6, the V gene TRBV7-2; 11 bases are a match to TRBD1. This CDR3 has 18 amino acids. Losses at the gene ends were 2 bases for V and 2 bases for J; bases not matched to a gene: 5. Germline V gene lookup returns CDR1 SGHTA and CDR2 FQGNSA. Full variable domain (outside the CDR3, taken from reference TRBV7-2 and TRBJ2-6): GAGVSQSPSNKVTEKGKDVELRCDPISGHTALYWYRQSLGQGLEFLIYFQGNSAPDKSGLPSDRFSAERTGGSVSTLTIQRTQQEDSAVYLCASSLFGQGAAGANVLTFGAGSRLTVL.

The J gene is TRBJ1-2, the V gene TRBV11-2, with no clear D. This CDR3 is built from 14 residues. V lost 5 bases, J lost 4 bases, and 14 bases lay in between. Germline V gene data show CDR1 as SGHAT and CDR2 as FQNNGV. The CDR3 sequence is CASSPSAGPYGYTF. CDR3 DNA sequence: TGTGCCAGCAGCCCCTCGGCAGGCCCCTATGGCTACACCTTC.

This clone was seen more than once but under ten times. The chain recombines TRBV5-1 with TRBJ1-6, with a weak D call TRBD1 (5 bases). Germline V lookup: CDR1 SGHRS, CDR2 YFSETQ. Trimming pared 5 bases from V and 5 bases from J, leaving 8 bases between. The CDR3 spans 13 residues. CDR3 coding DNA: TGCGCCAGCAGACTGACAGATAATTCACCCCTCCACTTT. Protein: CASRLTDNSPLHF.

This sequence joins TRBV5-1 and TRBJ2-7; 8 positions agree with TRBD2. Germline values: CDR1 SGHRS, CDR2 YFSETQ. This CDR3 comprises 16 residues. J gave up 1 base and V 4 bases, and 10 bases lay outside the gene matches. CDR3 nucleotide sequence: TGCGCCAGCAGCGCCGATACCGGGACTAGATCCTACGAGCAGTACTTC. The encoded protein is CASSADTGTRSYEQYF.

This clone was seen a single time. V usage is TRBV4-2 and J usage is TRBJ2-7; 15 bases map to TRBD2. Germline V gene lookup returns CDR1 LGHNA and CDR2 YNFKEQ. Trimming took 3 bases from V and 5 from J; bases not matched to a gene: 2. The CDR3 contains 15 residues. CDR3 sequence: CASSHGTSGRHEQYF. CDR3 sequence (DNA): TGTGCCAGCAGCCACGGGACTAGCGGGAGGCACGAGCAGTACTTC.

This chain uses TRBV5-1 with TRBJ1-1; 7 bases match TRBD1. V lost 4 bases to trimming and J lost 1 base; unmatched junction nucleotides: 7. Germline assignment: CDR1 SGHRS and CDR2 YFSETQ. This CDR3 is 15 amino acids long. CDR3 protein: CASSVLTGKNTEAFF. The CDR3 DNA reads TGCGCCAGCAGCGTGCTGACAGGGAAGAACACTGAAGCTTTCTTT.

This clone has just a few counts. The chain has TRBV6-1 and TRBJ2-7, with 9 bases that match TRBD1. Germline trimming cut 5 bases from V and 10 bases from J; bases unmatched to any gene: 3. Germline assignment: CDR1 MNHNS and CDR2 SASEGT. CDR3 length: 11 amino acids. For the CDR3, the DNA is TGTGCCAGCAGTTTGGGACAGGGACAGTACTTC. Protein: CASSLGQGQYF.

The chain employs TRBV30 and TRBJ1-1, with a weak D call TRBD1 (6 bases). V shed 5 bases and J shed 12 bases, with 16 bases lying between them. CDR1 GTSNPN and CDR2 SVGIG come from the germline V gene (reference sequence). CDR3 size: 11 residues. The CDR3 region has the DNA TGTGCCTGGGACTCAACAGGGTTAACTTTCTTT. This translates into CAWDSTGLTFF.